This T cell receptor beta chain was retrieved from a study of Ad26.COV2.S vaccination and SARS-CoV-2 variants. The assay was immunoSEQ multiplex PCR, and TCRdb's table has in-frame clones only and misses some. This table has some 480,000 clones, around nine tenths appearing once. General study points: Estimates derived from TCR breadth and depth analyses may have underestimated total T cell responses.

Treatment defined: around 19 received Ad26.COV2.S at low or high dose, single or two shots; roughly five received placebo; per-sample allocation not given. The samples were gathered on day 63 after the first injection of vaccine or placebo. About this clone: Its antigen is still unknown.

With 0 bases removed from V and 7 bases from J, the gap between germline ends came to 12 bases. The CDR3 is 14 residues long. This clonotype was obtained from a person aged 18-60 years who received the Ad26.COV2.S COVID-19 vaccine or a placebo. Sequencing used peripheral blood, obtained in a trial of Ad26.COV2.S vaccine versus placebo. The chain recombines TRBV23-1 with TRBJ1-2; D is perhaps TRBD1 (5 bases). TRBV23-1 is recorded as an ORF, its role being uncertain. The CDR3 DNA sequence: TGCGCCAGCAGTCAATCGGGGCCCCTGCCTGGCTACACCTTC. It codes for CASSQSGPLPGYTF.